Sequencing of this TCR beta chain was carried out in a study of blood T cell repertoires in COVID-19. At the level of the study: Acute-phase and convalescent COVID-19 samples originated in the United States, Italy and Spain. The cDNA or gDNA used as material had been derived from T cells, B-cell-depleted T cells, or PBMCs.

CDR1 is SGHRS, CDR2 YFSETQ, per germline. The CDR3 covers 14 residues. Trimming shortened V by 4 bases and J by 1 base, and 9 bases separated the two germline ends. Authors' data handling: Reference gene primer amplification in the assay estimated nucleated cell counts. Generated by immunoSEQ multiplex PCR, the TCRdb table keeps only in-frame clones and is missing some. That table gives V, J and clone size, and the DNA gave D and trimming. There are 110,000 or so clones in the sample; over 70% occur only once, and around 1.5% lies in the top ten. The rearrangement joins TRBV5-1 to TRBJ1-3; tentatively, D is TRBD1 (5 bases). Source material: peripheral blood. The receptor was isolated from a man aged 45-60 years with acute or convalescent COVID-19. CDR3 nucleotide sequence: TGCGCCAGCAGCACTGGACAATCTGGAAACACCATATATTTT. Its protein product is CASSTGQSGNTIYF. Full variable domain (rest looked up from reference TRBV5-1 and TRBJ1-3): KAGVTQTPRYLIKTRGQQVTLSCSPISGHRSVSWYQQTPGQGLQFLFEYFSETQRNKGNFPGRFSGRQFSNSRSEMNVSTLELGDSALYLCASSTGQSGNTIYFGEGSWLTVV.